This TCR beta chain was sequenced during a study of cytomegalovirus exposure and HLA in healthy donors. V was clipped by 5 bases and J by 1 base, with 8 bases between them. Per germline, CDR1 SGHTA and CDR2 FQGNSA. There are 13 residues in the CDR3. Clones were read by immunoSEQ multiplex PCR, and TCRdb kept only the in-frame ones, dropping some. The profile shows 90,000 to 150,000 clones, roughly 86% of them singletons. This clone was seen a few times. The chain has TRBV7-2 and TRBJ1-1; D not resolved. The sample was PBMCs. The clonotype comes from a man aged 18 to 29 in good health and CMV-seronegative. The CDR3 region has the DNA TGTGCCAGCAGCAAGGAGACGAACACTGAAGCTTTCTTT. This translates into CASSKETNTEAFF.